This entry describes one T cell receptor (beta chain). No antigen is known for it. Sequencing used immunoSEQ multiplex PCR; TCRdb keeps in-frame clones, though not all of them. The sample holds roughly 96,000 clones, 89% seen once. The data derive from a study of PD-1 blockade in classical Hodgkin lymphoma. After autologous stem cell transplantation all patients relapsed, and prior brentuximab vedotin exposure differed between cohorts. The study's findings and limits: CD4+ TCR diversity climbed significantly by C4D1, unlike CD8+ TCR diversity. Reasons behind the repertoire differences stay unclear, perhaps disease activity or earlier therapy. Baseline TCR diversity was reportedly lower in newly diagnosed patients than in healthy donors. It was reported as lower still in relapsed/refractory patients.

Sequencing was performed on peripheral blood mononuclear cells (PBMCs), taken before the second cycle of nivolumab. This TCR came from a human donor with classical Hodgkin lymphoma.

The CDR3 DNA reads TGTGCCAGCAGCCAAGAGTTCACGACAGTCGGCGAGCAGTACTTC. Its protein product is CASSQEFTTVGEQYF. The gene calls are TRBV4-2 and TRBJ2-7, with D tentatively TRBD1 (5 bases). The V end was cut by 0 bases, the J end by 6 bases, with 15 bases between. The germline V gene encodes CDR1 LGHNA and CDR2 YNFKEQ. CDR3 length equals 15 residues.